The source of this T cell receptor beta chain is a study of cytomegalovirus exposure and HLA in healthy donors. Donors consisted of healthy bone marrow donors. A word on this clone: Its antigen is undetermined.

Study-wide results and limits: The records held CMV serostatus as the only immune exposure information.

The PCR ran on 60 Vbeta and 13 Jbeta primers. Here immunoSEQ multiplex PCR was the method, and the copy in TCRdb shows in-frame clones only, minus some. The sample consists of about 150,000 clones, nearly 80% of them appearing once. The TCR comes from a woman in her thirties in good health and CMV-seronegative. Sample: PBMCs.

CDR3 sequence: CASSTGALFSYEQYF. CDR3 DNA sequence: TGTGCCAGCAGCACAGGGGCCCTCTTTTCCTACGAGCAGTACTTC. J is TRBJ2-7 and V is TRBV9; 7 bases match TRBD1. The trim removed 4 bases at V and 1 base at J, leaving 8 bases unmatched. CDR1 SGDLS and CDR2 YYNGEE come from the germline V gene. The CDR3 contains 15 residues.